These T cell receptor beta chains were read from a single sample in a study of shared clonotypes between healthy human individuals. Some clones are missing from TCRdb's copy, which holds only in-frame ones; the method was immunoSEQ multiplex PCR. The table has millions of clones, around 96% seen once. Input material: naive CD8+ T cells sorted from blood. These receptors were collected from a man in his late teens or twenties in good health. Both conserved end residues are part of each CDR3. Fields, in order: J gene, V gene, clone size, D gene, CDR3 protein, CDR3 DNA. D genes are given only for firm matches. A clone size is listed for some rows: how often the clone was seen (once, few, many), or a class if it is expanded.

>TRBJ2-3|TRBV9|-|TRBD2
CASSVGGRGTDTQYF
TGTGCCAGCAGCGTTGGCGGGAGGGGTACAGATACGCAGTATTTT
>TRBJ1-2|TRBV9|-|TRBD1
CASSVRQGDGYTF
TGTGCCAGCAGCGTCCGACAGGGAGATGGCTACACCTTC
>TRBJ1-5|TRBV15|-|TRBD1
CATSRNTGTEENSNQPQHF
TGTGCCACCAGCAGAAACACCGGGACAGAGGAAAATAGCAATCAGCCCCAGCATTTT
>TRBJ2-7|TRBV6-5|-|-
CASSSYWDSSYEQYF
TGTGCCAGCAGTTCCTACTGGGACTCTTCCTACGAGCAGTACTTC
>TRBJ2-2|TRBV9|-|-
CASSPPIGGSPNTGELFF
TGTGCCAGCAGCCCCCCCATTGGAGGGTCACCGAACACCGGGGAGCTGTTTTTT
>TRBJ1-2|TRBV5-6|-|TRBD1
CASSLRQGGDTF
TGTGCCAGCAGCCTAAGACAGGGCGGAGACACCTTC
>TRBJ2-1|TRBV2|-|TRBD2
CASSESSGTYNEQFF
TGTGCCAGCAGTGAAAGTAGCGGGACCTACAATGAGCAGTTCTTC
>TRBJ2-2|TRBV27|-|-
CASSRINTGELFF
TGTGCCAGCAGTCGTATCAACACCGGGGAGCTGTTTTTT
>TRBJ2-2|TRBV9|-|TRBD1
CASSVRTGDGGELFF
TGTGCCAGCAGCGTCCGGACAGGGGACGGCGGGGAGCTGTTTTTT
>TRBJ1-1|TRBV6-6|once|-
CASSRPPDRRAFF
TGTGCCAGCAGTCGTCCCCCTGACAGAAGAGCTTTCTTT
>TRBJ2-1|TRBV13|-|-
CASSPGPNNEQFF
TGTGCCAGCAGCCCGGGACCCAACAATGAGCAGTTCTTC
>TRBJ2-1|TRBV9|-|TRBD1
CASSDGQGVGNEQFF
TGTGCCAGCAGTGACGGGCAGGGGGTAGGCAATGAGCAGTTCTTC
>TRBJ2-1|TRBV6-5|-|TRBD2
CASRPIRREGQFF
TGTGCCAGCAGACCGATACGGCGGGAGGGTCAGTTCTTC
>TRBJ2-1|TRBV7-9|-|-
CASSSLTGYNEQFF
TGTGCCAGCAGCTCGCTGACTGGGTACAATGAGCAGTTCTTC
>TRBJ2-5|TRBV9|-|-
CASSVEGVDVRETQYF
TGTGCCAGCAGCGTAGAAGGGGTGGACGTACGAGAGACCCAGTACTTC
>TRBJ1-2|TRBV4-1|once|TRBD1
CASSQQTGVGYGYTF
TGCGCCAGCAGCCAACAAACAGGGGTCGGCTATGGCTACACCTTC
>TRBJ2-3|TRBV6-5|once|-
CASSYSAESTDTQYF
TGTGCCAGCAGTTACTCGGCGGAGAGCACAGATACGCAGTATTTT
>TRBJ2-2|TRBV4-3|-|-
CASSQDTVGGELFF
TGCGCCAGCAGCCAGGACACAGTCGGCGGGGAGCTGTTTTTT